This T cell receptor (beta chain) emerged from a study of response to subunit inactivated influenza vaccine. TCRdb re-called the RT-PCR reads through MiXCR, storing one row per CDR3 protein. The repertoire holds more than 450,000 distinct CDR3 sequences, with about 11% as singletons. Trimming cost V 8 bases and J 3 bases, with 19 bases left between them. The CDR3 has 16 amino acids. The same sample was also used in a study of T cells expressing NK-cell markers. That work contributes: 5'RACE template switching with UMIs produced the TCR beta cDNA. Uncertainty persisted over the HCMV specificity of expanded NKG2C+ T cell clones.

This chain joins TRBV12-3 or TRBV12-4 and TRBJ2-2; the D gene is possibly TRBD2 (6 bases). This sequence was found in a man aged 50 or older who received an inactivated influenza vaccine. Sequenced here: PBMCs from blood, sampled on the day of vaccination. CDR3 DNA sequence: TGTGCCAGCTCCCGGGGGAACTTTCTCGACACCGGGGAGCTGTTTTTT. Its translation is CASSRGNFLDTGELFF.